The entry that follows covers one T cell receptor beta chain sequence. The data originate from a study of cytotoxic CD8 clonotypes in ibrutinib-treated CLL. Study-wide background: Included were approximately 10 relapsed/refractory and roughly 15 treatment-naive patients, of whom fewer than 18 were IGHV unmutated.

The protocol was immunoSEQ multiplex PCR, while the TCRdb copy is restricted to in-frame clones and leaves out a portion. The sample yields nearly 15,000 clones, roughly 68% seen once. Germline lookup yields CDR1 SGHKS and CDR2 YYEKEE (reference sequence). The J segment lost 7 bases and the V segment lost 4 bases, leaving 13 bases of the junction unmatched. This CDR3 comprises 15 residues. The chain has TRBV5-5 and TRBJ1-2, with 7 bases fitting TRBD1. The receptor was isolated from a human donor with chronic lymphocytic leukemia. Material: PBMCs, obtained before ibrutinib treatment. The CDR3, as DNA: TGTGCCAGCAGCCCTGGGGGACAGCGGATCAGTGGCTACACCTTC. Translation: CASSPGGQRISGYTF.